A selection of T cell receptor beta chains follows, all from one sample in a study of cytomegalovirus exposure and HLA in healthy donors. Clones were read by immunoSEQ multiplex PCR, and TCRdb kept only the in-frame ones, dropping some. This repertoire shows about 60,000 clones, approximately 70% found once; its top ten account for roughly 5.5%. The sample comprised PBMCs. All receptors come from a man between 45 and 60 years old in good health and CMV-seronegative. Both conserved end residues are part of each CDR3. The D gene is left open where the match is weak. Clone size is given for some rows only: seen once, a few or many times, or a class if the clone is expanded.

j_call,d_call,v_call,clone_size,cdr3_aa,cdr3_nt
TRBJ1-3,.,TRBV6-6,.,CASSPQGPSGNTIYF,TGTGCCAGCAGCCCCCAGGGTCCCTCTGGAAACACCATATATTTT
TRBJ2-1,.,TRBV7-2,.,CASSLGGGPYNEQFF,TGTGCCAGCAGCTTAGGAGGGGGTCCCTACAATGAGCAGTTCTTC
TRBJ1-2,TRBD1,TRBV28,.,CASSVPDRAYGYTF,TGTGCCAGCAGTGTACCGGACAGGGCCTATGGCTACACCTTC
TRBJ1-1,TRBD1,TRBV5-1,.,CASSWTGGNTEAFF,TGCGCCAGCAGCTGGACAGGGGGGAACACTGAAGCTTTCTTT
TRBJ1-4,TRBD1,TRBV13,.,CASSHSGAGTGNEKLFF,TGTGCCAGCAGCCATTCAGGCGCCGGGACAGGGAATGAAAAACTGTTTTTT
TRBJ2-3,.,TRBV11-2,.,CASSSPPQRVSQYF,TGTGCCAGCAGCTCCCCCCCCCAGCGGGTATCGCAGTATTTT
TRBJ2-5,.,TRBV5-1,.,CASSLGTTTRETQYF,TGCGCCAGCAGCTTGGGGACTACCACCAGGGAGACCCAGTACTTC
TRBJ2-1,.,TRBV7-3,.,CASSLMRGLQGKTYNEQFF,TGTGCCAGCAGCTTAATGAGGGGCTTACAGGGAAAAACCTACAATGAGCAGTTCTTC
TRBJ2-4,.,TRBV2,once,CASRYRVGVNIQYF,TGTGCCAGCAGATACAGGGTTGGGGTGAACATTCAGTACTTC
TRBJ1-2,.,TRBV6-1,.,CASSRGLLTNYGYTF,TGTGCCAGCTCCAGGGGCCTGTTAACCAACTATGGCTACACCTTC
TRBJ1-1,.,TRBV6-4,.,CASSDSPGNTEAFF,TGTGCCAGCAGCGACTCACCGGGGAACACTGAAGCTTTCTTT
TRBJ2-7,.,TRBV6-1,.,CASSDAGQPAVYEQYF,TGTGCCAGCAGTGACGCTGGACAGCCGGCCGTCTACGAGCAGTACTTC
TRBJ1-2,.,TRBV4-2,.,CASTAKVQGANYGYTF,TGTGCCAGCACCGCCAAGGTACAGGGCGCAAACTATGGCTACACCTTC
TRBJ2-5,TRBD2,TRBV15,once,CATSRDRGAGGQETQYF,TGTGCCACCAGCAGAGATCGAGGAGCGGGGGGGCAAGAGACCCAGTACTTC
TRBJ1-4,.,TRBV27,.,CASTHRGGGGEKLFF,TGTGCCAGCACCCACCGGGGAGGGGGAGGGGAAAAACTGTTTTTT
TRBJ2-7,.,TRBV6-5,.,CASRSSPGVWQYF,TGTGCCAGCAGATCATCTCCAGGGGTTTGGCAGTACTTC
TRBJ2-1,.,TRBV6-1,.,CASSELGSKHNEQFF,TGTGCCAGCAGTGAACTCGGGTCAAAACACAATGAGCAGTTCTTC
TRBJ2-2,.,TRBV2,.,CAIKGAPGELFF,TGTGCCATAAAAGGGGCTCCCGGGGAGCTGTTTTTT
TRBJ2-1,TRBD2,TRBV29-1,.,CSVDAGGTYNEQFF,TGCAGCGTTGACGCGGGGGGGACCTACAATGAGCAGTTCTTC
TRBJ1-3,.,TRBV15,.,CATSRDQNGNTIYF,TGTGCCACCAGCAGAGATCAGAATGGAAACACCATATATTTT
TRBJ1-3,.,TRBV7-9,.,CASSLGGLAGNTIYF,TGTGCCAGCAGCTTGGGGGGGCTGGCTGGAAACACCATATATTTT
TRBJ1-1,.,TRBV9,.,CASSVDPPSGVDTEAFF,TGTGCCAGCAGCGTAGACCCCCCCTCGGGAGTGGACACTGAAGCTTTCTTT
TRBJ1-1,TRBD1,TRBV5-1,.,CASSSQGARGPEAFF,TGCGCCAGCAGCTCACAGGGGGCCCGGGGTCCGGAAGCTTTCTTT
TRBJ2-1,.,TRBV5-1,.,CASSEGGGLNEQFF,TGCGCCAGCAGCGAGGGTGGAGGTCTCAATGAGCAGTTCTTC
TRBJ2-5,.,TRBV5-8,once,CASSIGVETQYF,TGTGCCAGCAGTATCGGGGTGGAGACCCAGTACTTC
TRBJ2-3,TRBD1,TRBV7-2,.,CASKGAGPDTQYF,TGTGCCAGCAAGGGGGCTGGTCCGGATACGCAGTATTTT
TRBJ2-3,TRBD2,TRBV9,few,CASSVGLAPSDTQYF,TGTGCCAGCAGCGTAGGACTAGCCCCCTCGGATACGCAGTATTTT
TRBJ1-1,TRBD1,TRBV11-2,.,CASSRRGMDTEAFF,TGTGCCAGCAGCCGCAGGGGGATGGACACTGAAGCTTTCTTT
TRBJ2-5,.,TRBV9,.,CASSVGGGGSLGVQETQYF,TGTGCCAGCAGCGTAGGAGGTGGGGGGTCCCTCGGGGTTCAAGAGACCCAGTACTTC
TRBJ2-7,TRBD1,TRBV7-9,.,CASSFYLGGQEEQYF,TGTGCCAGCAGCTTTTATCTGGGTGGACAGGAAGAGCAGTACTTC
TRBJ1-1,.,TRBV15,.,CATSTGASTEAFF,TGTGCCACCAGTACAGGCGCGAGCACTGAAGCTTTCTTT
TRBJ1-3,TRBD1,TRBV7-8,.,CASSPRAGGRTSGNTIYF,TGTGCCAGCAGCCCCAGGGCAGGGGGGAGAACCTCTGGAAACACCATATATTTT
TRBJ2-4,.,TRBV6-6,.,CASSLGAQAAKNIQYF,TGTGCCAGCAGCCTGGGTGCACAGGCGGCCAAAAACATTCAGTACTTC
TRBJ1-3,TRBD1,TRBV15,few,CATSSPQGQVTGNTIYF,TGTGCCACCAGCTCGCCGCAAGGACAGGTTACTGGAAACACCATATATTTT
TRBJ2-6,TRBD1,TRBV10-2,.,CASRDTGGTNVLTF,TGCGCCAGCAGGGACACAGGGGGCACCAACGTCCTGACTTTC
TRBJ2-7,TRBD1,TRBV4-1,few,CASSQGSTGSYEQYF,TGCGCCAGCAGCCAAGGCTCGACAGGGTCGTACGAGCAGTACTTC
TRBJ1-4,TRBD1,TRBV7-2,.,CASSFGTGVREKLFF,TGTGCCAGCAGTTTCGGGACAGGGGTACGAGAAAAACTGTTTTTT
TRBJ1-5,.,TRBV5-8,.,CASSLSGFGQPQHF,TGTGCCAGCAGCTTGTCAGGATTTGGTCAGCCCCAGCATTTT
TRBJ1-5,.,TRBV28,.,CASSSPGGQLGRPQHF,TGTGCCAGCAGTTCCCCGGGGGGCCAGCTCGGGCGACCCCAGCATTTT
TRBJ1-5,.,TRBV7-6,.,CASSLASGGSNQPQHF,TGTGCCAGCAGCTTAGCGTCGGGGGGTAGCAATCAGCCCCAGCATTTT
TRBJ2-7,TRBD1,TRBV7-2,.,CASSQGQGSYEQYF,TGTGCCAGCAGCCAGGGACAGGGGTCCTACGAGCAGTACTTC
TRBJ2-3,TRBD2,TRBV6-4,few,CASSDGGGTDTQYF,TGTGCCAGCAGTGACGGGGGGGGCACAGATACGCAGTATTTT
TRBJ1-2,TRBD1,TRBV14,.,CVSSQEGQGAWSDYGYTF,TGTGTCAGCAGCCAAGAAGGACAGGGGGCGTGGAGTGACTATGGCTACACCTTC
TRBJ2-3,TRBD1,TRBV7-8,.,CASSLGQGIKPQYF,TGTGCCAGCAGCTTAGGACAGGGCATAAAACCGCAGTATTTT
TRBJ1-3,.,TRBV19,.,CATQDSSSGNTIYF,TGTGCCACCCAGGACAGCAGCTCTGGAAACACCATATATTTT
TRBJ1-2,TRBD1,TRBV5-4,.,CASSTPDRAGYTF,TGTGCCAGCAGCACCCCCGACAGGGCCGGCTACACCTTC
TRBJ1-2,.,TRBV6-6,.,CASSSTGNYGYTF,TGTGCCAGCAGTTCCACAGGCAACTATGGCTACACCTTC
TRBJ2-7,.,TRBV5-8,once,CASSLISGHLLDEQYF,TGTGCCAGCAGCTTGATCTCGGGACACCTGCTCGACGAGCAGTACTTC
TRBJ2-4,TRBD2,TRBV7-3,.,CASSLTGLAVPGGDKNIQYF,TGTGCCAGCAGCTTAACCGGACTAGCGGTCCCCGGAGGAGACAAAAACATTCAGTACTTC
TRBJ2-7,TRBD2,TRBV9,.,CASSDSGGGYEQYF,TGTGCCAGCAGCGATAGCGGGGGCGGGTACGAGCAGTACTTC
TRBJ2-7,.,TRBV29-1,.,CSVESQGGEQYF,TGCAGCGTTGAAAGCCAGGGTGGCGAGCAGTACTTC
TRBJ2-3,TRBD1,TRBV5-4,.,CASSPVQRDRVIADTQYF,TGTGCCAGCAGCCCTGTCCAGAGGGACAGGGTCATCGCAGATACGCAGTATTTT
TRBJ2-2,.,TRBV9,few,CASSRTQAGELFF,TGTGCCAGCAGCCGAACTCAAGCCGGGGAGCTGTTTTTT
TRBJ2-5,TRBD2,TRBV27,.,CASSLSPGGKETQYF,TGTGCCAGCAGTTTATCTCCCGGGGGGAAGGAGACCCAGTACTTC
TRBJ1-6,TRBD1,TRBV5-4,.,CASSIQGAHNSPLHF,TGTGCCAGCAGCATACAGGGGGCCCATAATTCACCCCTCCACTTT
TRBJ2-1,TRBD1,TRBV7-8,.,CASSLMGGQGWNEQFF,TGTGCCAGCAGCCTGATGGGGGGACAGGGATGGAATGAGCAGTTCTTC
TRBJ2-7,TRBD1,TRBV2,.,CASNNRGPYYEQYF,TGTGCCAGCAATAACAGGGGCCCCTACTACGAGCAGTACTTC
TRBJ1-2,TRBD1,TRBV6-1,.,CASSEPTTGAHGYTF,TGTGCCAGCAGTGAGCCTACAACAGGGGCGCATGGCTACACCTTC